The 8 T cell receptor beta chains reported below all come from one sample, sequenced in a study of Graves' ophthalmopathy and Graves' hyperthyroidism. Amplification of TCR beta CDR3 regions used RNA transcripts. RT-PCR with HTBI primers came first, then second-round multiplex PCR. TCRdb redid the calling of the multiplex PCR reads with MiXCR, one entry per CDR3 protein. The sample yields around 1.1 million distinct CDR3 sequences, about 36% seen once. Sequencing was done on a sample of peripheral blood or thyroid tissue (not recorded which). These receptors all stem from an adult man with Graves' hyperthyroidism.

This chain connects TRBV15 to TRBJ1-1; no firm D call. The V end lost 0 bases, the J end lost 4 bases, and 6 bases lay between the germline ends. CDR1 is LNHNV, CDR2 YYDKDF, per germline (reference sequence). The CDR3 consists of 13 residues. This CDR3 is CATSRDPATEAFF. DNA of the CDR3: TGTGCCACCAGCAGAGACCCCGCCACTGAAGCTTTCTTT. Supplemented by reference TRBV15 and TRBJ1-1, the full variable domain reads DAMVIQNPRYQVTQFGKPVTLSCSQTLNHNVMYWYQQKSSQAPKLLFHYYDKDFNNEADTPDNFQSRRPNTSFCFLDIRSPGLGDTAMYLCATSRDPATEAFFGQGTRLTVV.

This clonotype was picked up many times. The chain carries TRBV7-8 and TRBJ2-2; 13 nucleotides match TRBD2. J was trimmed by 2 bases and V by 5 bases; bases with no gene match: 5. CDR1 and CDR2 from the germline V gene are SGHVS and FQNEAQ. The CDR3 covers 17 residues. The CDR3 loop reads CASSATSGRVNTGELFF. Written as DNA, the CDR3 is TGTGCCAGCAGCGCCACTAGCGGGAGGGTTAACACCGGGGAGCTGTTTTTT.

This clonotype was seen a few times. CDR3 sequence: CASSQGTYTVYEQYF. The CDR3 nucleotides are TGTGCCAGCAGTCAAGGGACCTATACAGTTTACGAGCAGTACTTC. J is TRBJ2-7 and V is TRBV6-5; D may be TRBD1 or TRBD2 (5 bases each). The length of the CDR3 is 15 residues. V was cut by 5 bases and J by 4 bases, with 18 bases left in between. The germline CDR1 and CDR2 sequences are MNHEY and SVGAGI.

This clonotype was seen repeatedly, ten times or more. V and J are TRBV20-1 and TRBJ1-5; D unclear. Germline CDR1 is DFQATT and CDR2 is SNEGSKA (reference sequence). Trimming stripped 4 bases from V and 3 bases from J, with 10 bases between. This CDR3 comprises 13 residues. In DNA form, the CDR3 reads TGCAGTGCTATCGGCGGGTTCAATCAGCCCCAGCATTTT. The encoded protein is CSAIGGFNQPQHF.

This clonotype was picked up a small number of times. The junction differs from germline at one of its ends, possibly a read error. CDR3 sequence: CASSEASSGWNQETQYF. DNA of the CDR3: TGTGCCAGCAGTGAAGCATCTAGCGGGTGGAACCAAGAGACCCAGTACTTC. J is TRBJ2-5 and V is TRBV10-3; the match to TRBD2 covers 8 bases. CDR1 is ENHRY, CDR2 SYGVKD, per germline. This CDR3 comprises 17 residues.

The chain is built from TRBV24-1 and TRBJ1-2; 7 positions agree with TRBD1. Germline loops: CDR1 KGHDR, CDR2 SFDVKD. J gave up 4 bases and V 5 bases, and 9 bases lay outside the gene matches. The CDR3 spans 15 residues. In DNA, the CDR3 is TGTGCCACCAGTGCCGCACGGGACAGATTCTATGGCTACACCTTC. Amino acid sequence: CATSAARDRFYGYTF.

CDR3 sequence (DNA): TGTGCCAGCATCCAGTTTCCTGGGGCCAACGTCCTGACTTTC. This gives the protein CASIQFPGANVLTF. V usage is TRBV6-2 or TRBV6-3 and J usage is TRBJ2-6; D is ambiguous. In germline, CDR1 is MNHEY, CDR2 SVGEGT. The CDR3 contains 14 residues. V was shortened by 7 bases and J by 2 bases, with 9 bases between the two germline ends.

This clonotype showed up many times. The chain combines TRBV24-1 with TRBJ1-1; D is possibly TRBD1 (6 bases). The CDR3 has 14 residues. V dropped 7 bases and J dropped 1 base, with 12 bases sitting between them. Germline loops: CDR1 KGHDR, CDR2 SFDVKD. The CDR3 protein is CATSPTGTNTEAFF. The DNA of the CDR3 is TGTGCCACCAGCCCCACAGGGACGAACACTGAAGCTTTCTTT.